This TCR beta chain was obtained from a study of cytomegalovirus exposure and HLA in healthy donors. Points from the study as a whole: Available immune exposure information was restricted to CMV serostatus only.

Looked up from germline, CDR1 is LNHNV and CDR2 is YYDKDF (reference sequence). V was cut by 0 bases and J by 5 bases, with 10 bases left in between. The CDR3 loop spans 15 amino acids. Note on this clone: Antigen unknown.

In the PCR, 60 Vbeta and 13 Jbeta primers were used. The assay was immunoSEQ multiplex PCR, and TCRdb's table has in-frame clones only and misses some. The sample contains about 220,000 clones, 75% of which appear only once. The specimen sequenced was PBMCs. V and J are TRBV15 and TRBJ2-2; no clear D gene. The TCR comes from a woman between 25 and 40 years old in good health and CMV-seronegative. The CDR3 DNA reads TGTGCCACCAGCAGAGACGAGAAGCGAACCGGGGAGCTGTTTTTT. Its translation: CATSRDEKRTGELFF.